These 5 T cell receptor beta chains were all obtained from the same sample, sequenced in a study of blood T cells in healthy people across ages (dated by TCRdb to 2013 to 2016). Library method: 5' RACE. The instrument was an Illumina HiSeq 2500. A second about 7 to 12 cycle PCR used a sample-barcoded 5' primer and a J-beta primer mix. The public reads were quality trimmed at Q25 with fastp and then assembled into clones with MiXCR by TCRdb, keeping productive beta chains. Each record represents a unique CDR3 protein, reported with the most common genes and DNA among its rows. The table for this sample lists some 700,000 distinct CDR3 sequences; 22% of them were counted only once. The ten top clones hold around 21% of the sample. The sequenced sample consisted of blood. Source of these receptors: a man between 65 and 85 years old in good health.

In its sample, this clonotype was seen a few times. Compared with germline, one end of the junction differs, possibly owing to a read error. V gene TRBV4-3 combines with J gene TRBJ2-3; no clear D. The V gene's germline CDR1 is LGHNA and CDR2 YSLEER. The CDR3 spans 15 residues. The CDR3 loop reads CAGSQEPASTDTQYF. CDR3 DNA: TGCGCCGGCAGCCAAGAGCCAGCTAGCACAGATACGCAGTATTTT.

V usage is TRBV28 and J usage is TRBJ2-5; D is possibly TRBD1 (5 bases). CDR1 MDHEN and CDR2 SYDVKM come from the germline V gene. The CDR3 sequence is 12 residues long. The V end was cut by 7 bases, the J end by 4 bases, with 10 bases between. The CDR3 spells CASKAQGETQYF. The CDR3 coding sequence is TGTGCCAGCAAGGCGCAGGGAGAGACCCAGTACTTC.

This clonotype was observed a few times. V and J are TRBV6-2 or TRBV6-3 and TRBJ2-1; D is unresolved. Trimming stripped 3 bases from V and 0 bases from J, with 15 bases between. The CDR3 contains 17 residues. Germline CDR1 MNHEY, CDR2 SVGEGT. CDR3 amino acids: CASSYSRAVSSYNEQFF. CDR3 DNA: TGTGCCAGCAGTTATAGTAGGGCGGTTAGCTCCTACAATGAGCAGTTCTTC.

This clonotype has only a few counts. The CDR3 loop is CASSYSSSRRETQYF. The DNA for the CDR3 is TGTGCCAGCAGTTACTCGAGTTCTCGTAGGGAGACCCAGTACTTC. V usage is TRBV6-6 and J usage is TRBJ2-5; D is undetermined. The CDR3 runs 15 residues. Germline values: CDR1 MNHNY, CDR2 SVGAGI (reference sequence). V gave up 0 bases and J gave up 5 bases, with 13 bases separating them.

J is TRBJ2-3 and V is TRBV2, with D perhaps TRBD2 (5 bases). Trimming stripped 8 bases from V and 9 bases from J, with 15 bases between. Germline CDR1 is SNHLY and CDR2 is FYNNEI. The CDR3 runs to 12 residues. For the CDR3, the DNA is TGTGCCAGCCCTCTTACTAGAGACACGCAGTATTTT. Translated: CASPLTRDTQYF.